This T cell receptor (beta chain) was retrieved from a study of cytomegalovirus exposure and HLA in healthy donors. About the research overall: Drawn from HLA-typed donors, 80 million to 100 million unique TCRs were held in an early data release. Findings of the study overall: Whilst most TCR sequences proved rare, a subset of public TCRs occurred across many donors. High specificity and sensitivity for cytomegalovirus status were reported for the classifier.

PCR employed 60 Vbeta and 13 Jbeta primers. Libraries were prepared by immunoSEQ multiplex PCR; TCRdb keeps only in-frame clonotypes and omits some of them. Of 130,000 to 150,000 clones listed, 80% to 85% are singletons. This CDR3 comprises 15 residues. Trimming removed 5 bases from V and 3 bases from J, with 17 bases in between. The germline V gene encodes CDR1 SSHAT and CDR2 FNYEAQ (reference sequence). This clone has more than one count but fewer than ten. What it binds is not known. The material sequenced was PBMCs. The receptor was derived from a boy aged 2 to 10 in good health and CMV-seronegative. The chain employs TRBV7-7 and TRBJ2-7; D is possibly TRBD1 (5 bases). The CDR3 sequence is CASSNRQQIDYEQYF. For the CDR3, the DNA is TGTGCCAGCAGCAATCGACAGCAAATAGACTACGAGCAGTACTTC.